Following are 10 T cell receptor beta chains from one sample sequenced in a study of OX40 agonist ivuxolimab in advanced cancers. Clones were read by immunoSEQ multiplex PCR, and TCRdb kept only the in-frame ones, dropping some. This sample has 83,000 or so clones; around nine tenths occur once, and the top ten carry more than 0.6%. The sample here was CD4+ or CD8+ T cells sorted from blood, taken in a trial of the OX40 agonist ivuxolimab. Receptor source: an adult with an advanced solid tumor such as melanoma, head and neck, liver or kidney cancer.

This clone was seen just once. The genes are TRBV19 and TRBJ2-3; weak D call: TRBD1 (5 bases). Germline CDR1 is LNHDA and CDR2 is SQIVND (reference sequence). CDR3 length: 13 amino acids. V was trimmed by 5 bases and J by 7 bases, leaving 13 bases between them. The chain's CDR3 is CASSPPGSHTQYF. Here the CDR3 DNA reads TGTGCCAGTAGTCCCCCAGGGTCACATACGCAGTATTTT.

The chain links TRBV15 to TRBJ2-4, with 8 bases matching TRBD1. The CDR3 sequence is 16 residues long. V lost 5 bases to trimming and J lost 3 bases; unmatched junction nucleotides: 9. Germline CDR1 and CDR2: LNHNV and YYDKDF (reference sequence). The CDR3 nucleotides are TGTGCCACCAGCGGATCAATCGGGACAGGCAAAAACATTCAGTACTTC. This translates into CATSGSIGTGKNIQYF.

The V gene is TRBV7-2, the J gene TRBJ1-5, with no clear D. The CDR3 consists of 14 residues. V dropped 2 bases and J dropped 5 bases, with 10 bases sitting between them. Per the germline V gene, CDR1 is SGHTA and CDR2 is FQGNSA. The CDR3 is CASSLTGYDQPQHF. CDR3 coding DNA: TGTGCCAGCAGCTTAACGGGTTACGATCAGCCCCAGCATTTT.

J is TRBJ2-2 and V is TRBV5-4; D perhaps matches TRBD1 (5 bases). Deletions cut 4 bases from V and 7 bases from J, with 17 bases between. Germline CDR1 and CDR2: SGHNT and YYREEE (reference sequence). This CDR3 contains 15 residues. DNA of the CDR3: TGTGCCAGCAGCGGGGCAACGCCGTCGGGCGGGGAGCTGTTTTTT. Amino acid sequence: CASSGATPSGGELFF.

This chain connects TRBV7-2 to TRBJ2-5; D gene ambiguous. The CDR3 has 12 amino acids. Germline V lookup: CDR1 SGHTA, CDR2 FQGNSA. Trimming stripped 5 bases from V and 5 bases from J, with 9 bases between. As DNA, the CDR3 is TGTGCCAGCAGCGCCCCCTGGGAGACCCAGTACTTC. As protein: CASSAPWETQYF.

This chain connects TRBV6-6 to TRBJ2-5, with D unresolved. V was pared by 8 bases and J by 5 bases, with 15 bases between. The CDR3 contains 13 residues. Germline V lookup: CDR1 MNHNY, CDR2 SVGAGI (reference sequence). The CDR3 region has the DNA TGTGCCAGCTCTACTGACCGACGGGAGACCCAGTACTTC. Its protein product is CASSTDRRETQYF.

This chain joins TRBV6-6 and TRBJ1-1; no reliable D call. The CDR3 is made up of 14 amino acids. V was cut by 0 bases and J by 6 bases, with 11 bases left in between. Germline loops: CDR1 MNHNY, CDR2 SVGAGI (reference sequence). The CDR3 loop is CASSYSSQIPEAFF. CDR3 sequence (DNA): TGTGCCAGCAGTTACTCGAGTCAGATCCCTGAAGCTTTCTTT.

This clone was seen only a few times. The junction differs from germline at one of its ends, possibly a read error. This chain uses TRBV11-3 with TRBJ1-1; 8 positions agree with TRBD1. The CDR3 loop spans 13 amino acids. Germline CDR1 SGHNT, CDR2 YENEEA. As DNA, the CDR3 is TGTGCCAGCAGCCCTTCGGACAGGGATAAGCTGCTCTTT. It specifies CASSPSDRDKLLF.

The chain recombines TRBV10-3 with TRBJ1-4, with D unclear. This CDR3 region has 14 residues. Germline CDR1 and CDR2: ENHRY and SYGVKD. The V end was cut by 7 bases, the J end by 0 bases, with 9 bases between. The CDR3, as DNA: TGTGCCATCAAGGGAACTGCAACTAATGAAAAACTGTTTTTT. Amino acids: CAIKGTATNEKLFF.

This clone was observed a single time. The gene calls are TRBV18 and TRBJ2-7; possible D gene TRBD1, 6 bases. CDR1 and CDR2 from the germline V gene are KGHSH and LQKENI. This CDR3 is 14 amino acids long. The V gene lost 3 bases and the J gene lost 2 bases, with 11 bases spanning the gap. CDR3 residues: CASSPLDSPYEQYF. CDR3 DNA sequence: TGTGCCAGCTCACCTCTGGACAGTCCCTACGAGCAGTACTTC.